This TCR beta chain was found in a study of response to subunit inactivated influenza vaccine. Study conclusions and caveats: The authors suggested that every seasonal influenza vaccination recruits few new T cells.

Notes on this clonotype: Antigen specificity is unknown.

TCRdb recomputed calls from the RT-PCR reads with MiXCR, one row per CDR3 protein. Found here are 600,000 to 850,000 distinct CDR3 sequences, 14% of them singletons; the top ten hold 7.5% to 8%. Trimming took 5 bases from V and 2 from J; bases not matched to a gene: 6. The CDR3 is 15 amino acids. The germline V gene encodes CDR1 SEHNR and CDR2 FQNEAQ (reference sequence). The sequenced sample was PBMCs from blood, obtained 14 to 15 days before vaccination. The J gene is TRBJ1-3, the V gene TRBV7-9, with TRBD1 matching over 7 bases. This TCR came from a man aged 45-60 years who received an inactivated influenza vaccine. The CDR3 spells CASSPPRGTGNTIYF. The DNA of the CDR3 is TGTGCCAGCAGCCCCCCCAGGGGGACTGGAAACACCATATATTTT.